This TCR beta chain was documented in a study of sequential checkpoint blockade in melanoma. Across the study: Randomization was 1:1 between first-line nivolumab→ipilimumab and ipilimumab→nivolumab. About 88 pretreatment tumor DNA samples were TCRβ immunosequenced.

Sample treatment: randomized to nivolumab then ipilimumab (arm A) or the reverse (arm B). This clone was counted many times. The CDR3 covers 15 residues. Looked up from germline, CDR1 is MNHGY and CDR2 is SAAAGT. Trimming pared 10 bases from V and 0 bases from J, leaving 18 bases between. TCRdb keeps only in-frame clones here, not all; method: immunoSEQ multiplex PCR. The table lists more than 9,500 clones, 20% to 30% of them singletons, with roughly a sixth in the top ten. The V call is TRBV6-8, the J call TRBJ1-2; D gene unclear. The sample consisted of tumor tissue (inferred from file names), taken from a patient given nivolumab and ipilimumab in sequence. This receptor was taken from a human donor with melanoma. This CDR3 is CAIKEVRNANYGYTF. CDR3 sequence (DNA): TGTGCCATTAAGGAAGTGCGGAATGCTAACTATGGCTACACCTTC.